This TCR beta chain was retrieved from a study of CD8+ T cells in alopecia areata. Study context: People stayed on tofacitinib for 6 to 18 months, then stopped the drug for 6 months.

Lesional scalp punch biopsies and peripheral blood came from alopecia areata patients. Reverse transcribed after extraction, RNA yielded cDNA as the sequencing template. TCRdb keeps only in-frame clones here, not all; method: immunoSEQ multiplex PCR. The table has about 130,000 clones, approximately 49% seen once; the top ten hold under 20%. The ends were cut back, 8 bases at V and 0 bases at J, with 17 bases in the middle. Germline assignment: CDR1 MNHEY and CDR2 SMNVEV (reference sequence). The CDR3 totals 16 residues. This specimen consisted of CD8+ T cells sorted from blood, obtained at week 0. The rearrangement joins TRBV27 to TRBJ2-4, with TRBD2 as a possible D gene (6 bases). The receptor was derived from a human donor with alopecia areata. The CDR3 nucleotides are TGTGCCAGCGGGGAGGCAGGGCTGCCAGCCAAAAACATTCAGTACTTC. Its translation is CASGEAGLPAKNIQYF.